Below, 27 T cell receptor beta chains from the same sample are listed, as sequenced in a study of T cell responses to AZD1222 COVID-19 vaccine. This table comes from immunoSEQ multiplex PCR, and its TCRdb copy is limited to in-frame clones, with some not included. This table holds about 180,000 clones, around 90% found once. The source material was peripheral blood, sampled on day 0 of AZD1222 vaccination. All receptors come from an adult in good health.

The J gene is TRBJ2-5, the V gene TRBV7-9, with 8 positions matching TRBD1. The CDR3 contains 15 residues. CDR1 and CDR2 (germline): SEHNR, FQNEAQ (reference sequence). The trim removed 1 base at V and 5 bases at J, leaving 6 bases unmatched. The CDR3, as DNA: TGTGCCAGCAGCTTAGAGCAGGGGGCAAGGGAGACCCAGTACTTC. Amino acids: CASSLEQGARETQYF.

This chain connects TRBV19 to TRBJ1-1, with D tentatively TRBD1 (6 bases). Germline loops: CDR1 LNHDA, CDR2 SQIVND (reference sequence). Trimming took off 7 bases at V and 7 bases at J, with 16 bases between the two ends. The CDR3 covers 13 residues. In nucleotides, the CDR3 is TGTGCCAGTACTCAACCCGGACAGCTTGAAGCTTTCTTT. This encodes CASTQPGQLEAFF. Full variable domain (remainder filled in from reference TRBV19 and TRBJ1-1): DGGITQSPKYLFRKEGQNVTLSCEQNLNHDAMYWYRQDPGQGLRLIYYSQIVNDFQKGDIAEGYSVSREKKESFPLTVTSAQKNPTAFYLCASTQPGQLEAFFGQGTRLTVV.

The chain recombines TRBV23-1 with TRBJ1-1; D is unclear. TRBV23-1 qualifies as an ORF whose function is uncertain. The CDR3 is 13 amino acids. V gave up 8 bases and J gave up 3 bases, with 13 bases separating them. The DNA for the CDR3 is TGCGCCAGCGCCGACAAAATGGACACTGAAGCTTTCTTT. The encoded protein is CASADKMDTEAFF.

The CDR3, as DNA: TGTGCCAGCAGCTTAGAATCGTGGACAAGGTATGGCTACACCTTC. This codes for CASSLESWTRYGYTF. The V gene is TRBV7-9, the J gene TRBJ1-2; TRBD1 is a possible D gene (5 bases). The length of the CDR3 is 15 residues. The V and J ends lost 1 base and 5 bases respectively, with 14 bases between them. Germline V gives CDR1 SEHNR, CDR2 FQNEAQ (reference sequence).

The chain joins TRBV29-1 to TRBJ1-2, with TRBD1 identical over 10 bases. The CDR3 sequence is 13 residues long. CDR1 and CDR2 (germline): SQVTM, ANQGSEA. Trimming cost V 7 bases and J 2 bases; bases outside gene matches: 4. The CDR3 DNA reads TGCAGCGCCCGGACAGGGGGAAACTATGGCTACACCTTC. Its translation: CSARTGGNYGYTF.

The V call is TRBV24-1, the J call TRBJ2-1, with 10 bases that match TRBD2. CDR3 length: 19 amino acids. Germline CDR1 reads KGHDR; CDR2 reads SFDVKD. Unmatched junction bases numbered 16, after V lost 5 bases and J lost 4 bases. The CDR3: CATSASGEASGSIYNEQFF. CDR3 DNA: TGTGCCACCAGTGCCTCGGGGGAGGCTAGCGGGAGCATTTACAATGAGCAGTTCTTC.

The table lists this clone with a count of one. The rearrangement links TRBV7-8 to TRBJ2-1; D is possibly TRBD1 or TRBD2 (6 bases each). Trimming shortened V by 2 bases and J by 6 bases, and 23 bases separated the two germline ends. Germline CDR1 reads SGHVS; CDR2 reads FQNEAQ. This CDR3 contains 18 residues. The CDR3 loop reads CASSLRARGLRTTNEQFF. The CDR3, as DNA: TGTGCCAGCAGCTTAAGGGCTCGGGGGCTTCGAACAACCAATGAGCAGTTCTTC.

V gene TRBV5-6 combines with J gene TRBJ2-1; D is perhaps TRBD2 (5 bases). The CDR3 sequence is 15 residues long. Germline V gene data show CDR1 as SGHDT and CDR2 as YYEEEE. V gave up 5 bases and J gave up 0 bases, with 12 bases separating them. The CDR3: CASRERRSSYNEQFF. The DNA for the CDR3 is TGTGCCAGCAGGGAGCGGCGGAGCTCCTACAATGAGCAGTTCTTC.

The CDR3 sequence is CASSLRTTEAFF. DNA of the CDR3: TGTGCCAGCAGCCTCCGGACCACTGAAGCTTTCTTT. This chain joins TRBV28 and TRBJ1-1; D unresolved. The CDR3 is 12 amino acids. Trimming removed 6 bases from V and 4 bases from J, with 9 bases in between. CDR1 and CDR2 (germline): MDHEN, SYDVKM.

The chain joins TRBV6-1 to TRBJ1-5; no clear D. Trimming left V 0 bases short and J 4 bases short, with 13 bases between. The CDR3 has 16 residues. Germline-derived CDR1 and CDR2 are MNHNS and SASEGT. CDR3 amino acids: CASSEATEILNQPQHF. DNA of the CDR3: TGTGCCAGCAGTGAAGCCACAGAGATTCTTAATCAGCCCCAGCATTTT.

The V call is TRBV3-1 (or the pseudogene TRBV3-2), the J call TRBJ1-1; unclear D gene. Germline loops: CDR1 LGHDT, CDR2 YNNKEL (reference sequence). V lost 2 bases and J lost 11, with 12 bases in between. This CDR3 region has 12 residues. The CDR3 sequence is CASSQRLGVAFF. CDR3 DNA: TGTGCCAGCAGCCAAAGACTCGGGGTGGCTTTCTTT.

The chain links TRBV4-1 to TRBJ1-1; possible D gene TRBD1, 5 bases. The CDR3 runs 15 residues. Germline V gene data show CDR1 as MGHRA and CDR2 as YSYEKL. V was trimmed by 1 base and J by 0 bases, leaving 9 bases between them. This CDR3 reads CASSQGQFMNTEAFF. The CDR3 nucleotides are TGCGCCAGCAGCCAAGGACAGTTCATGAACACTGAAGCTTTCTTT.

This clone was seen a single time. The rearrangement links TRBV10-3 to TRBJ2-2; perhaps D is TRBD1 or TRBD2 (5 bases each). The ends were cut back, 6 bases at V and 3 bases at J, with 5 bases in the middle. CDR1 ENHRY and CDR2 SYGVKD come from the germline V gene. The CDR3 extends over 12 amino acids. The CDR3 DNA reads TGTGCCATCAGGGGGGACACCGGGGAGCTGTTTTTT. Translated, it gives CAIRGDTGELFF.

The J gene is TRBJ2-1, the V gene TRBV6-5, with TRBD1 matching over 7 bases. The CDR3 is made up of 15 amino acids. Unmatched junction bases numbered 15, after V lost 6 bases and J lost 10 bases. Germline CDR1 MNHEY, CDR2 SVGAGI. The CDR3 region has the DNA TGTGCCAGCAGAAAGGGGGCAGGGTTGATGTTGGAGCAGTTCTTC. Translation gives CASRKGAGLMLEQFF.

The genes are TRBV5-8 and TRBJ1-2, with 9 bases matching TRBD1. The CDR3 runs 14 residues. V shed 4 bases, J shed 3 bases, and the junction held 4 bases outside the gene matches. Germline V lookup: CDR1 SGHTS, CDR2 YDEGEE. The CDR3 DNA reads as TGTGCCAGCAGCGCCGGGACAGGGTACTATGGCTACACCTTC. This sequence encodes CASSAGTGYYGYTF. Full variable domain (outside the CDR3, taken from reference TRBV5-8 and TRBJ1-2): EAGVTQSPTHLIKTRGQQATLRCSPISGHTSVYWYQQALGLGLQFLLWYDEGEERNRGNFPPRFSGRQFPNYSSELNVNALELEDSALYLCASSAGTGYYGYTFGSGTRLTVV.

The chain joins TRBV9 to TRBJ2-1, with TRBD2 matching over 10 bases. Germline trimming cut 0 bases from V and 11 bases from J; bases unmatched to any gene: 5. The CDR3 has 14 residues. The germline gives CDR1 SGDLS, CDR2 YYNGEE. In DNA form, the CDR3 reads TGTGCCAGCAGCGTAGGGACTAGCGGAATACAGCAGTTCTTC. Encoded protein: CASSVGTSGIQQFF. Based on the CDR3 plus reference TRBV9 and TRBJ2-1, the full variable domain is DSGVTQTPKHLITATGQRVTLRCSPRSGDLSVYWYQQSLDQGLQFLIQYYNGEERAKGNILERFSAQQFPDLHSELNLSSLELGDSALYFCASSVGTSGIQQFFGPGTRLTVL.

The rearrangement joins TRBV2 to TRBJ2-5; no firm D call. The V end was cut by 3 bases, the J end by 2 bases, with 7 bases between. Germline V gives CDR1 SNHLY, CDR2 FYNNEI. This CDR3 spans 13 amino acids. CDR3 coding DNA: TGTGCCAGCAGTGACCTAGGACAAGAGACCCAGTACTTC. It is translated as CASSDLGQETQYF.

The gene calls are TRBV24-1 and TRBJ2-1; D is ambiguous. Germline V gene data show CDR1 as KGHDR and CDR2 as SFDVKD. The CDR3 has 17 residues. The V end lost 3 bases, the J end lost 0 bases, and 14 bases lay between the germline ends. DNA of the CDR3: TGTGCCACCAGTGATCTCGATAGTAAGGGCTCCTACAATGAGCAGTTCTTC. Translated, it gives CATSDLDSKGSYNEQFF.

The V call is TRBV30, the J call TRBJ1-1, with a weak D call TRBD1 (5 bases). Germline CDR1 reads GTSNPN; CDR2 reads SVGIG (reference sequence). Trimming removed 0 bases at V and 6 bases at J, with 20 bases between. This CDR3 region has 16 residues. CDR3 nucleotides: TGTGCCTGGAGTGTATACGGGGCTCGGGGCTCGGCTGAAGCTTTCTTT. Translated, it gives CAWSVYGARGSAEAFF.

V is TRBV19 and J is TRBJ2-7; D perhaps matches TRBD2 (6 bases). Germline CDR1 LNHDA, CDR2 SQIVND (reference sequence). This CDR3 has 13 residues. Trimming stripped 5 bases from V and 4 bases from J, with 12 bases between. CDR3 sequence (DNA): TGTGCCAGTAGTGAGGGCGGGACGTACGAGCAGTACTTC. It encodes CASSEGGTYEQYF.

V usage is TRBV6-6 and J usage is TRBJ1-1; D unresolved. Between the trimmed V and J ends, which lost 2 bases and 6 bases, there was a span of 13 bases. From germline, CDR1 is MNHNY and CDR2 SVGAGI (reference sequence). This CDR3 has 14 residues. This CDR3 reads CASSYPRRLAEAFF. CDR3 nucleotide sequence: TGTGCCAGCAGTTACCCCCGACGCCTGGCTGAAGCTTTCTTT.

The chain recombines TRBV14 with TRBJ2-3; D assignment may be TRBD1 or TRBD2 (5 bases each). The CDR3 is 15 residues long. Germline values: CDR1 SGHDN, CDR2 FVKESK. Trimming cost V 4 bases and J 4 bases, with 15 bases left between them. CDR3 region: CASSPTRMGADTQYF. The CDR3, as DNA: TGTGCCAGCAGCCCGACCCGGATGGGGGCAGATACGCAGTATTTT. The variable domain in full, with the rest retrieved from reference TRBV14 and TRBJ2-3, is EAGVTQFPSHSVIEKGQTVTLRCDPISGHDNLYWYRRVMGKEIKFLLHFVKESKQDESGMPNNRFLAERTGGTYSTLKVQPAELEDSGVYFCASSPTRMGADTQYFGPGTRLTVL.

This chain connects TRBV10-2 to TRBJ2-7; 7 nucleotides agree with TRBD1. V was pared by 6 bases and J by 11 bases, with 13 bases of the junction left unmatched. This CDR3 has 13 residues. Germline CDR1 reads WSHSY; CDR2 reads SAAADI. CDR3 bases: TGCGCCAGCAGCACCGGGACAGTATTTCGGGAGTACTTC. Protein: CASSTGTVFREYF.

V and J are TRBV5-1 and TRBJ1-4; tentative D call: TRBD1 (5 bases). The V and J ends lost 0 bases and 7 bases respectively, with 16 bases between them. CDR1 and CDR2 (germline): SGHRS, YFSETQ. This CDR3 contains 16 residues. The CDR3 spells CASSLGGTSKGEKLFF. The CDR3, as DNA: TGCGCCAGCAGCTTGGGTGGGACTTCCAAGGGTGAAAAACTGTTTTTT.

This clone occurred once. CDR3 in amino acids: CASSESSGVGLNEQFF. The CDR3 nucleotides are TGTGCCAGCAGTGAGTCCTCGGGAGTAGGGCTCAATGAGCAGTTCTTC. V gene TRBV6-4 combines with J gene TRBJ2-1; tentatively, D is TRBD2 (6 bases). Germline CDR1 MRHNA, CDR2 SNTAGT. V dropped 3 bases and J dropped 6 bases, with 18 bases sitting between them. The CDR3 extends over 16 amino acids.

This rearrangement joins TRBV19 to TRBJ1-5; possibly TRBD1 for D (5 bases). V gave up 5 bases and J gave up 6 bases, with 11 bases separating them. CDR1 is LNHDA and CDR2 is SQIVND in the germline V gene (reference sequence). CDR3 size: 13 residues. The CDR3 region has the DNA TGTGCCAGTAGTCCCGGGACTTTTCAGCCCCAGCATTTT. Its translation: CASSPGTFQPQHF.

The V gene is TRBV27, the J gene TRBJ1-2; unclear D gene. Germline V gives CDR1 MNHEY, CDR2 SMNVEV (reference sequence). Trimming took 2 bases from V and 2 from J, leaving 6 bases between them. The length of the CDR3 is 13 residues. Here the CDR3 reads CASSLNSNYGYTF. DNA of the CDR3: TGTGCCAGCAGTTTAAACAGCAACTATGGCTACACCTTC.